This T cell receptor (beta chain) was captured in a study of tumor and adjacent non-tumor tissue in lung cancer. On this clonotype: The antigen is unknown. At one end, the junction sequence differs from germline, possibly due to a read error.

This CDR3 is built from 12 residues. Germline lookup yields CDR1 SQVTM and CDR2 ANQGSEA. No cell sorting was done before RNA was extracted from the tissue. This non-tumor lung sample came from over 3 cm beyond the tumor edge. Newly diagnosed lung cancer patients had thoracic surgery in China, August–November 2014, without prior chemotherapy. General study points: Higher tumor TCR diversity was associated with shorter survival. Normal lung showed higher cumulative top 100 clone frequency than tumor.

The library came from three nested PCR rounds adapted from ARM-PCR protocols. TCRdb analysed the multiplex PCR reads with MiXCR anew, one entry per CDR3 protein. The sample shows approximately 44,000 distinct CDR3 sequences, roughly 60% of them seen only once. The TCR sequence derives from a man in his fifties with non-small cell lung cancer. The sample consisted of distant non-tumor lung tissue. The rearrangement joins TRBV29-1 to TRBJ2-7; 7 nucleotides agree with TRBD2. In DNA, the CDR3 is TGCAGCGTTGACAGCGGGGCCTACGAGCAGTATTTC. Protein sequence: CSVDSGAYEQYF.